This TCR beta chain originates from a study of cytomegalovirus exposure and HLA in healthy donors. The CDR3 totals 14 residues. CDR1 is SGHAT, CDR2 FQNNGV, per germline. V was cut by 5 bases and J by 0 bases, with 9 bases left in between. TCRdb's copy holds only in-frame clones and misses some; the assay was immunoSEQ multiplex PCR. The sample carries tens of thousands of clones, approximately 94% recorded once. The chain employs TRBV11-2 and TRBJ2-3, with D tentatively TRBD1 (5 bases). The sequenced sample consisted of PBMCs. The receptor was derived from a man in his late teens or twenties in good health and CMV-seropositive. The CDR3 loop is CASSPRQSTDTQYF. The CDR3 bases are TGTGCCAGCAGCCCGCGACAGAGCACAGATACGCAGTATTTT.